One T cell receptor (beta chain) is described in this entry. Its target antigen remains unknown. Qualities for individual bases were not recorded, and no much larger clone is one base off. This entry comes from a study of blood T cell repertoires in COVID-19 (dated by TCRdb to 2018 to 2020). Describing the broader study: The collaborator samples originated in the United States, Italy and Spain and spanned the acute and convalescent phases of COVID-19. The material from the prospective study consisted of cDNA or gDNA derived from T cells, B-cell-depleted T cells, or PBMCs. Subjects who had been exposed to COVID-19, were actively infected with it, or had recovered from it provided the deeply sampled blood TCRbeta repertoires that made up the dataset. The repertoires were released in a freely available public database intended as a resource for research on the immune response to SARS-CoV-2. Samples came from the ongoing ImmuneRACE study (first 160 participants) plus 1,254 subjects from 6 global collaborators. Nearly every sample came with metadata listing a de-identified subject ID, COVID-19 status, age in years and sex. Where available, HLA class I and class II types were obtained from metadata supplied by the sample provider rather than from assay-based typing.

Study-wide conclusions, independent of this receptor: Clinical and demographic metadata were provided uncurated, with the amount varying by source and participant.

TCRbeta CDR3 regions were amplified from genomic DNA by means of the immunoSEQ Assay, a bias-controlled multiplex PCR. The source study handled its data this way. Within the assay, amplification of reference gene primers was used to estimate how many nucleated cells each sample contained. Sequence reads were collapsed and filtered to measure the absolute abundance of every unique TCRbeta CDR3 rearrangement. Productive Simpson clonality was computed per sample as the square root of Simpson's diversity index over productive rearrangements. TCRdb carries this immuneACCESS record with in-frame sequences only. Its versions omit some clonotypes, under half of them owing to an unresolved V gene in the studies checked, with the rest unexplained. V and J calls and clone size come straight from that table; D and trimming were deduced from the DNA. The sample table records around 200,000 clones; 70% to 90% of these occur just once. The biggest ten clones account for more than 3% of the sample.

The collaborating institutions used their own protocols to collect whole blood in K2EDTA tubes. For TCRbeta analysis, collaborators shipped samples as frozen whole blood, isolated PBMCs, or DNA extracted from either of those sample types. Material: peripheral blood. This receptor was taken from a man in his 60s with acute or convalescent COVID-19.

DNA sequence: TGTGCCACCAGTGATGCCGCGGGAACCCTGTTTTTT. Translation gives CATSDAAGTLFF. The V and J genes are TRBV24-1 and TRBJ1-4; the D gene is unclear. Its CDR3 holds 12 amino acids, cysteine through phenylalanine. Just CDR3 DNA is preserved here, 36 bases in frame from base 1. The V and J ends are trimmed by 3 bases and 14 bases, leaving 12 bases between them. According to the germline V gene, CDR1 reads KGHDR and CDR2 reads SFDVKD.